The 24 T cell receptor beta chains presented below share a single source sample, sequenced in a study of cytomegalovirus exposure and HLA in healthy donors. The PCR contained 60 Vbeta and 13 Jbeta primers. Generated by immunoSEQ multiplex PCR, the TCRdb table keeps only in-frame clones and is missing some. The table shows roughly 120,000 clones, with 65% to 80% occurring only once. Sequences were obtained from PBMCs. The receptors shown here come from a woman in her fifties or sixties in good health and CMV-seropositive.

The rearrangement uses TRBV7-2 and TRBJ1-5; D is ambiguous. V lost 2 bases to trimming and J lost 5 bases, with 10 bases between them. The germline V gene has CDR1 SGHTA and CDR2 FQGNSA. This CDR3 is 14 amino acids long. The CDR3 DNA reads TGTGCCAGCAGCTTATTTGGTCGCGATCAGCCCCAGCATTTT. Encoded protein: CASSLFGRDQPQHF.

V gene TRBV7-2 combines with J gene TRBJ2-5; D gene unclear. This CDR3 comprises 13 residues. The V and J ends lost 2 bases and 5 bases respectively, with 9 bases between them. CDR1 and CDR2 (germline): SGHTA, FQGNSA. This chain's CDR3 is CASSLNVEETQYF. As DNA, the CDR3 is TGTGCCAGCAGCTTAAACGTGGAGGAGACCCAGTACTTC.

The rearrangement links TRBV7-3 to TRBJ1-2, with 8 nucleotides matching TRBD1. J gave up 6 bases and V 2 bases, and 8 bases lay outside the gene matches. The CDR3 has 15 residues. The germline gives CDR1 SGHTA, CDR2 FQGTGA. The CDR3 DNA reads as TGTGCCAGCAGCTTAGGACAGGGCGGTCTCCATGGCTACACCTTC. It specifies CASSLGQGGLHGYTF.

The chain links TRBV5-6 to TRBJ1-2; D is ambiguous. Germline CDR1 SGHDT, CDR2 YYEEEE. Trimming stripped 4 bases from V and 8 bases from J, with 18 bases between. The CDR3 runs 14 residues. CDR3 region: CASSRLGVARGYTF. Here the CDR3 DNA reads TGTGCCAGCAGCAGGTTGGGTGTCGCCAGGGGCTACACCTTC. Based on the CDR3 plus reference TRBV5-6 and TRBJ1-2, the full variable domain is DAGVTQSPTHLIKTRGQQVTLRCSPKSGHDTVSWYQQALGQGPQFIFQYYEEEERQRGNFPDRFSGHQFPNYSSELNVNALLLGDSALYLCASSRLGVARGYTFGSGTRLTVV.

The chain recombines TRBV5-4 with TRBJ2-1, with a possible D match to TRBD2 (5 bases). This CDR3 has 15 amino acids. Germline CDR1 and CDR2: SGHNT and YYREEE (reference sequence). V lost 2 bases, J lost 0 bases, and 9 bases lay in between. DNA for the CDR3: TGTGCCAGCAGCTTCGGCGGAGGCTCCTACAATGAGCAGTTCTTC. Translated: CASSFGGGSYNEQFF.

V gene TRBV6-5 combines with J gene TRBJ2-5; D is uncertain. CDR3 size: 13 residues. From germline, CDR1 is MNHEY and CDR2 SVGAGI. V was shortened by 2 bases and J by 7 bases, with 11 bases between the two germline ends. CDR3 nucleotide sequence: TGTGCCAGCAGTTACGACTCTACTGGGACCCAGTACTTC. Translating gives CASSYDSTGTQYF.

The chain combines TRBV27 with TRBJ2-1; the match to TRBD1 covers 7 bases. J gave up 4 bases and V 5 bases, and 8 bases lay outside the gene matches. Germline loops: CDR1 MNHEY, CDR2 SMNVEV (reference sequence). The CDR3 has 15 amino acids. The DNA of the CDR3 is TGTGCCAGCAGTGCCGATGACAGGGCGTACAATGAGCAGTTCTTC. This gives the protein CASSADDRAYNEQFF.

Details on this clone: Other nucleotide sequences in the sample specify the same CDR3. The gene calls are TRBV7-2 and TRBJ1-1, with 7 bases lining up with TRBD1. Germline-derived CDR1 and CDR2 are SGHTA and FQGNSA. Trimming took 3 bases from V and 0 from J; bases not matched to a gene: 1. The CDR3 covers 14 residues. This CDR3 reads CASSLGQLNTEAFF. The CDR3 DNA follows: TGTGCCAGCAGCTTGGGACAGCTGAACACTGAAGCTTTCTTT.

V gene TRBV7-9 combines with J gene TRBJ1-2, with 9 positions matching TRBD1. The V and J ends lost 6 bases and 8 bases, in that order; junction bases with no gene match: 7. This CDR3 region has 13 residues. The V gene's germline CDR1 is SEHNR and CDR2 FQNEAQ (reference sequence). CDR3 region: CASSFTGGEGYTF. For the CDR3, the DNA is TGTGCCAGCAGTTTCACAGGGGGCGAGGGCTACACCTTC. Full variable domain (rest looked up from reference TRBV7-9 and TRBJ1-2): DTGVSQNPRHKITKRGQNVTFRCDPISEHNRLYWYRQTLGQGPEFLTYFQNEAQLEKSRLLSDRFSAERPKGSFSTLEIQRTEQGDSAMYLCASSFTGGEGYTFGSGTRLTVV.

With regard to this clone: This specimen includes other DNA sequences encoding the same CDR3. V and J are TRBV6-1 and TRBJ1-4; a possible D gene is TRBD1 (6 bases). Germline lookup yields CDR1 MNHNS and CDR2 SASEGT. The CDR3 spans 14 residues. The V end was cut by 5 bases, the J end by 8 bases, with 15 bases between. The CDR3 DNA reads TGTGCCAGCAGTTTACAGGGTCAGGGGGAAAAACTGTTTTTT. The encoded protein is CASSLQGQGEKLFF.

The J gene is TRBJ2-5, the V gene TRBV7-2; 7 bases are shared with TRBD2. Trimming took 5 bases from V and 13 from J; bases not matched to a gene: 16. CDR1 is SGHTA and CDR2 is FQGNSA in the germline V gene. The CDR3 has 14 residues. DNA of the CDR3: TGTGCCAGCAGCCCCCCCGAAAGCGGGGCCCTTTGGTACTTC. Its protein product is CASSPPESGALWYF.

J is TRBJ2-5 and V is TRBV5-6; D perhaps matches TRBD1 (7 bases). Trimming stripped 0 bases from V and 5 bases from J, with 8 bases between. The CDR3 totals 13 residues. Germline assignment: CDR1 SGHDT and CDR2 YYEEEE. CDR3 amino acids: CASSLAGGETQYF. In nucleotides, the CDR3 is TGTGCCAGCAGCTTGGCAGGGGGGGAGACCCAGTACTTC.

The rearrangement links TRBV19 to TRBJ1-4; 8 bases line up with TRBD1. The length of the CDR3 is 15 residues. V gave up 7 bases and J gave up 6 bases; unmatched junction bases: 10. Per germline, CDR1 LNHDA and CDR2 SQIVND (reference sequence). The CDR3 sequence: CASTMDGQGDEKLFF. CDR3 DNA sequence: TGTGCCAGTACCATGGATGGACAGGGAGATGAAAAACTGTTTTTT.

The V and J genes are TRBV14 and TRBJ2-1; 16 bases fit TRBD2. Germline V CDR1 and CDR2: SGHDN, FVKESK. This CDR3 has 20 residues. J gave up 4 bases and V 4 bases, and 13 bases lay outside the gene matches. CDR3 sequence: CASSPLPGLAGGRGYNEQFF. CDR3 nucleotides: TGTGCCAGCAGCCCCTTACCGGGACTAGCGGGAGGGCGAGGGTACAATGAGCAGTTCTTC.

This clone was counted only a few times. This CDR3 is CASSLGRGNTGELFF. DNA of the CDR3: TGTGCCAGCAGCTTGGGGCGCGGGAACACCGGGGAGCTGTTTTTT. The rearrangement joins TRBV7-9 to TRBJ2-2, with D perhaps TRBD1 (5 bases). The germline V gene has CDR1 SEHNR and CDR2 FQNEAQ (reference sequence). The CDR3 consists of 15 residues. Trimming cost V 3 bases and J 1 base, with 9 bases left between them.

The chain joins TRBV4-3 to TRBJ2-4, with 8 bases fitting TRBD2. The CDR3 sequence is 13 residues long. The ends lost 4 bases at V and 7 bases at J; junction bases unmatched: 3. In germline, CDR1 is LGHNA, CDR2 YSLEER. The CDR3 sequence: CASSPKRGNIQYF. The DNA of the CDR3 is TGCGCCAGCAGCCCCAAGCGGGGGAACATTCAGTACTTC.

The rearrangement uses TRBV9 and TRBJ2-3, with 8 bases lining up with TRBD2. V shed 0 bases and J 2 bases; nucleotides not matched to a gene: 5. The CDR3 spans 16 residues. The V gene's germline CDR1 is SGDLS and CDR2 YYNGEE. The CDR3 sequence is CASSVDGTRPTDTQYF. CDR3 coding DNA: TGTGCCAGCAGCGTAGACGGGACTAGGCCCACAGATACGCAGTATTTT.

The chain employs TRBV2 and TRBJ1-2, with 10 bases aligning to TRBD1. CDR1 and CDR2 (germline): SNHLY, FYNNEI. The CDR3 sequence is 14 residues long. Trimming removed 8 bases from V and 8 bases from J; junction bases left unmatched: 11. CDR3 sequence reads: CASEGTGARRGYTF. DNA of the CDR3: TGTGCCAGCGAAGGGACAGGGGCACGACGAGGCTACACCTTC.

The chain combines TRBV29-1 with TRBJ1-5; 8 positions match TRBD1. Germline trimming cut 6 bases from V and 5 bases from J; bases unmatched to any gene: 3. Germline V gene data show CDR1 as SQVTM and CDR2 as ANQGSEA. The CDR3 length is 12 residues. CDR3 in DNA: TGCAGCGTGACAGGGGACGATCAGCCCCAGCATTTT. Its translation: CSVTGDDQPQHF.

J is TRBJ2-1 and V is TRBV6-1; the match to TRBD2 covers 7 bases. Germline values: CDR1 MNHNS, CDR2 SASEGT. Losses at the gene ends were 8 bases for V and 3 bases for J; bases not matched to a gene: 7. CDR3 length: 14 residues. The CDR3, as DNA: TGTGCCAGCGGTAGCGGGTCGAACTACAATGAGCAGTTCTTC. Translated, it gives CASGSGSNYNEQFF.

The chain joins TRBV19 to TRBJ1-1, with D possibly TRBD1 on 6 matching bases. V lost 2 bases to trimming and J lost 1 base, with 11 bases between them. The CDR3 is 15 residues long. Germline CDR1 is LNHDA and CDR2 is SQIVND (reference sequence). The CDR3 DNA reads TGTGCCAGTAGTATATGGGCGACAGGGAACACTGAAGCTTTCTTT. This gives the protein CASSIWATGNTEAFF.

The J gene is TRBJ1-2, the V gene TRBV9; TRBD1 is a possible D gene (5 bases). The CDR3 runs to 14 residues. Trimming stripped 4 bases from V and 7 bases from J, with 17 bases between. Germline V lookup: CDR1 SGDLS, CDR2 YYNGEE. In nucleotides, the CDR3 is TGTGCCAGCAGCCTAGAGCAGGGAATAGGTGGCTACACCTTC. It is translated as CASSLEQGIGGYTF.

The chain recombines TRBV19 with TRBJ1-5; D is undetermined. Per the germline V gene, CDR1 is LNHDA and CDR2 is SQIVND (reference sequence). The CDR3 sequence is 13 residues long. Trimming pared 7 bases from V and 3 bases from J, leaving 10 bases between. The DNA of the CDR3 is TGTGCCAGTACCGAGCGGTCCAATCAGCCCCAGCATTTT. Its protein is CASTERSNQPQHF.

V is TRBV7-2 and J is TRBJ2-3; D not resolved. The CDR3 covers 13 residues. Trimming shortened V by 1 base and J by 4 bases, and 6 bases separated the two germline ends. Germline values: CDR1 SGHTA, CDR2 FQGNSA. The chain's CDR3 is CASSLVAADTQYF. CDR3 coding DNA: TGTGCCAGCAGCTTAGTAGCAGCAGATACGCAGTATTTT.